This TCR beta chain derives from a study of blood T cell repertoires in COVID-19. As for the study in general: Samples of COVID-19 (acute and convalescent) were obtained from the United States, Italy and Spain. Sources were T cells, B-cell-depleted T cells, or PBMCs; the material itself was cDNA or gDNA.

In the source study's methods: Estimation of nucleated cell counts relied on the amplification of reference gene primers. TCRdb's copy holds only in-frame clones and misses some; the assay was immunoSEQ multiplex PCR. V and J calls and clone size are those listed in that table; D and trimming were worked out from the DNA. The top ten clones hold 1% to 1.5% of a sample with about 300,000 clones, around 88% of them seen once. V lost 3 bases and J 4 bases, leaving 9 bases between the germline ends. CDR3 length: 13 residues. In germline, CDR1 is MDHEN, CDR2 SYDVKM. The genes are TRBV28 and TRBJ1-2; D is ambiguous. This receptor was obtained from a woman between 45 and 60 years old with acute or convalescent COVID-19. Material for sequencing was peripheral blood. The CDR3 nucleotides read TGTGCCAGCAGTTTTGGTCGGGTCTATGGCTACACCTTC. This sequence encodes CASSFGRVYGYTF.